This TCR beta chain emerged from a study of blood T cell repertoires in COVID-19 (dated by TCRdb to about 2020). Regarding the research as a whole: The collaborator samples originated in the United States, Italy and Spain and spanned the acute and convalescent phases of COVID-19. The material from the prospective study consisted of cDNA or gDNA derived from T cells, B-cell-depleted T cells, or PBMCs. Deeply sampled blood TCRbeta repertoires from subjects exposed to, actively infected with, or recovered from COVID-19 were included in the dataset. A freely available public database, intended as a resource for researchers studying the immune response to SARS-CoV-2, is where the repertoires were released. Samples came from the ongoing ImmuneRACE study (first 160 participants) plus 1,254 subjects from 6 global collaborators. Sample metadata almost always included a de-identified subject ID, COVID-19 status, age in years and sex. Where available, HLA class I and class II types were taken from metadata supplied by the sample provider and were not determined by assay-based typing. The investigation overall reported the following: The amount of clinical and demographic metadata varied by source and participant and was provided uncurated.

The germline V gene encodes CDR1 MNHEY and CDR2 SVGAGI. Spanning cysteine to phenylalanine, the CDR3 consists of 13 amino acids. Only the CDR3 portion is preserved as DNA: 39 bases, with reading frame beginning at the first base. V trim: 6 bases; J trim: 10 bases; unmatched bases: 11. Remarks on this clone: Its antigen remains undetermined. No base qualities exist here, and no much larger clone lies one base off it.

TCRbeta CDR3 regions were amplified from genomic DNA by means of the immunoSEQ Assay, a bias-controlled multiplex PCR. The original pipeline was this. Within the assay, amplification of reference gene primers was used to estimate how many nucleated cells each sample contained. To quantify the absolute abundance of each unique TCRbeta CDR3 rearrangement, sequence reads were collapsed and filtered. For each sample, productive Simpson clonality was calculated by taking the square root of Simpson's diversity index across productive rearrangements. Imported from immuneACCESS, the table was reduced by TCRdb to in-frame sequences with V and J called. These copies leave out some clones; in studies compared against another copy, an unresolved V gene accounts for under half, and the cause of the remainder is not known. The V and J calls and the clone size are those of that table, but D and trimming were determined from the DNA. The sample includes roughly 97,000 clones, with around 90% observed a single time. The ten biggest clones cover about 6.3% of the sample.

Collaborating institutions collected whole blood in K2EDTA tubes following their own protocols. Collaborator samples were shipped for TCRbeta analysis as frozen whole blood, isolated PBMCs, or DNA extracted from either sample type. This receptor was obtained from a human donor in a cohort sampled during active COVID-19. The chain couples TRBV6-5 to TRBJ1-2; TRBD1 lines up with 7 middle nucleotides. Sequences were obtained from peripheral blood. The nucleotide sequence is TGTGCCAGCAGGAGACAGGGTATCAATGACTACACCTTC. It translates to CASRRQGINDYTF.